Listed below are T cell receptor beta chains from one sample, sequenced in a study of blood T cell repertoires in COVID-19. Produced via immunoSEQ multiplex PCR; TCRdb's table is partial and in-frame only. This table holds more than 45,000 clones, around 86% found once. What was sequenced was peripheral blood. These receptors came from a human donor with active COVID-19. The donor label of this sample is uncertain. The CDR3 runs from the conserved cysteine through the conserved F or W. D genes are given only for firm matches. Rows may omit the clone size; those that give it use once, few, many or a size class.

clone_size: -
v_call: TRBV4-2
d_call: TRBD2
j_call: TRBJ2-1
cdr3_aa: CASSLAGGSSGEQFF
cdr3_nt: TGTGCCAGCAGCCTAGCGGGGGGATCGAGCGGGGAGCAGTTCTTC

clone_size: -
v_call: TRBV5-1
d_call: -
j_call: TRBJ1-4
cdr3_aa: CASSLLGGRGEKLFF
cdr3_nt: TGCGCCAGCAGCTTACTCGGTGGGCGGGGTGAAAAACTGTTTTTT

clone_size: -
v_call: TRBV7-9
d_call: -
j_call: TRBJ1-5
cdr3_aa: CASSLPGFDQPQHF
cdr3_nt: TGTGCCAGCAGCTTACCAGGGTTCGATCAGCCCCAGCATTTT

clone_size: -
v_call: TRBV7-9
d_call: -
j_call: TRBJ2-3
cdr3_aa: CASSFLADTQYF
cdr3_nt: TGTGCCAGCAGCTTCTTAGCAGATACGCAGTATTTT

clone_size: -
v_call: TRBV28
d_call: -
j_call: TRBJ2-6
cdr3_aa: CASSATGFSGANVLTF
cdr3_nt: TGTGCCAGCAGCGCTACAGGGTTCTCTGGGGCCAACGTCCTGACTTTC

clone_size: -
v_call: TRBV7-9
d_call: -
j_call: TRBJ2-5
cdr3_aa: CASSLGALRGKETQYF
cdr3_nt: TGTGCCAGCAGCTTAGGCGCACTACGTGGCAAAGAGACCCAGTACTTC

clone_size: -
v_call: TRBV29-1
d_call: TRBD2
j_call: TRBJ2-7
cdr3_aa: CILAGGEEQYF
cdr3_nt: TGCATCTTAGCGGGAGGAGAAGAGCAGTACTTC

clone_size: -
v_call: TRBV19
d_call: -
j_call: TRBJ1-1
cdr3_aa: CASSAKQNEAFF
cdr3_nt: TGTGCCAGTAGTGCCAAACAGAATGAAGCTTTCTTT

clone_size: -
v_call: TRBV11-3
d_call: TRBD1
j_call: TRBJ2-1
cdr3_aa: CASKTGGIRNEQFF
cdr3_nt: TGTGCCAGTAAGACAGGGGGAATTCGCAATGAGCAGTTCTTC

clone_size: -
v_call: TRBV9
d_call: -
j_call: TRBJ2-7
cdr3_aa: CASSPRSLGGEQYF
cdr3_nt: TGTGCCAGCAGCCCCCGGTCCCTCGGAGGGGAGCAGTACTTC

clone_size: few
v_call: TRBV6-2/TRBV6-3
d_call: -
j_call: TRBJ1-5
cdr3_aa: CASSLGKYSNQPQHF
cdr3_nt: TGTGCCAGCAGTTTGGGCAAATATAGCAATCAGCCCCAGCATTTT

clone_size: -
v_call: TRBV6-5
d_call: TRBD2
j_call: TRBJ2-1
cdr3_aa: CASRSRTSGSREQFF
cdr3_nt: TGTGCCAGCAGGTCACGGACTAGCGGGAGCCGTGAGCAGTTCTTC

clone_size: -
v_call: TRBV6-1
d_call: -
j_call: TRBJ1-6
cdr3_aa: CASSEQKYNSPLHF
cdr3_nt: TGTGCCAGCAGTGAACAGAAGTATAATTCACCCCTCCACTTT

clone_size: -
v_call: TRBV7-9
d_call: TRBD1
j_call: TRBJ1-4
cdr3_aa: CASSTLDRGQGEKLFF
cdr3_nt: TGTGCCAGCAGCACCCTGGACAGGGGGCAAGGAGAAAAACTGTTTTTT

clone_size: -
v_call: TRBV5-1
d_call: -
j_call: TRBJ2-7
cdr3_aa: CASSPVSGADYEQYF
cdr3_nt: TGCGCCAGCAGCCCCGTGTCAGGGGCAGACTACGAGCAGTACTTC

clone_size: -
v_call: TRBV7-3
d_call: -
j_call: TRBJ2-2
cdr3_aa: CASSPSTGELFF
cdr3_nt: TGTGCCAGCAGCCCGAGCACCGGGGAGCTGTTTTTT

clone_size: -
v_call: TRBV7-2
d_call: TRBD2
j_call: TRBJ2-1
cdr3_aa: CASSLIRLAGASYNEQFF
cdr3_nt: TGTGCCAGCAGCTTAATCCGCCTAGCGGGAGCTTCCTACAATGAGCAGTTCTTC

clone_size: once
v_call: TRBV18
d_call: -
j_call: TRBJ2-1
cdr3_aa: CASSSEGGEQFF
cdr3_nt: TGTGCCAGCTCCTCGGAGGGAGGAGAGCAGTTCTTC

clone_size: -
v_call: TRBV5-1
d_call: -
j_call: TRBJ2-2
cdr3_aa: CASSLTGAGELFF
cdr3_nt: TGCGCCAGCAGCTTGACGGGGGCCGGGGAGCTGTTTTTT

clone_size: -
v_call: TRBV5-6
d_call: -
j_call: TRBJ1-5
cdr3_aa: CASSSDRNQPQHF
cdr3_nt: TGTGCCAGCAGCTCGGACAGAAATCAGCCCCAGCATTTT

clone_size: -
v_call: TRBV6-5
d_call: -
j_call: TRBJ2-5
cdr3_aa: CASRHRGAETQYF
cdr3_nt: TGTGCCAGCAGACACCGGGGGGCAGAGACCCAGTACTTC

clone_size: -
v_call: TRBV28
d_call: -
j_call: TRBJ1-6
cdr3_aa: CASSLVSGHSPLHF
cdr3_nt: TGTGCCAGCAGTTTGGTTTCGGGTCATTCACCCCTCCACTTT

clone_size: -
v_call: TRBV2
d_call: -
j_call: TRBJ1-3
cdr3_aa: CASSERGSGNTIYF
cdr3_nt: TGTGCCAGCAGTGAGCGGGGGTCTGGAAACACCATATATTTT

clone_size: -
v_call: TRBV15
d_call: -
j_call: TRBJ2-2
cdr3_aa: CATSRDRNIDRYSGELFF
cdr3_nt: TGTGCCACCAGCAGAGACCGAAATATCGACAGATACTCCGGGGAGCTGTTTTTT

clone_size: -
v_call: TRBV7-2
d_call: -
j_call: TRBJ1-6
cdr3_aa: CASSLQGYSPLHF
cdr3_nt: TGTGCCAGCAGCCTACAGGGATATTCACCCCTCCACTTT